The rows below give T cell receptor beta chains drawn from one sample of a study of CD8+CD57+ T cells in acquired aplastic anemia. TCRdb re-called the reads with MiXCR, one entry per CDR3 protein. This sample has about 180,000 distinct CDR3 sequences; approximately 49% occur once, and the top ten carry about 2.9%. The specimen sequenced was sorted CD4+, CD8+, or CD8+CD57+ T cells (not recorded which) from PBMCs. Receptors were obtained from a human donor in good health. The CDR3 runs from the conserved cysteine through the conserved F or W. D genes are given only for firm matches. Size values are once, few and many counts, or a class for expanded clones, and some rows have none.

j_call,d_call,v_call,clone_size,cdr3_aa,cdr3_nt
TRBJ2-3,TRBD2,TRBV6-1,-,CASRVLAGSDTQYF,TGTGCCAGCAGGGTCCTAGCGGGATCAGATACGCAGTATTTT
TRBJ1-2,-,TRBV6-2/TRBV6-3,few,CASSAVSLSSYGYTF,TGTGCCAGCAGTGCCGTCAGCCTCTCCAGCTATGGCTACACCTTC
TRBJ2-2,-,TRBV7-2,-,CASSFRANTGELFF,TGTGCCAGCAGCTTTAGAGCGAACACCGGGGAGCTGTTTTTT
TRBJ1-2,-,TRBV20-1,few,CSTRQDSRVPYGYTF,TGCAGTACTAGACAGGACAGCCGAGTCCCCTATGGCTACACCTTC
TRBJ1-6,TRBD1,TRBV4-2,-,CASSQDGQGQNSPLHF,TGTGCCAGCAGCCAAGATGGGCAGGGACAGAATTCACCCCTCCACTTT
TRBJ1-6,TRBD1,TRBV20-1,-,CSARVGTGDLSSPLHF,TGCAGTGCTAGAGTTGGGACAGGGGATCTTTCTTCACCCCTCCACTTT
TRBJ2-7,TRBD2,TRBV2,-,CASTSGTSDSYEQYF,TGTGCCAGCACCTCCGGGACTAGCGACTCCTACGAGCAGTACTTC
TRBJ2-3,-,TRBV9,many,CASSVDGNTDTQYF,TGTGCCAGCAGCGTAGACGGGAACACAGATACGCAGTATTTT
TRBJ1-1,TRBD1,TRBV20-1,many,CSARGRQGAGVGTEAFF,TGCAGTGCTAGGGGGAGACAGGGGGCGGGAGTCGGGACTGAAGCTTTCTTT
TRBJ2-5,-,TRBV20-1,many,CSAALPGRQETQYF,TGCAGTGCCGCTCTCCCGGGACGGCAAGAGACCCAGTACTTC
TRBJ2-1,TRBD1,TRBV29-1,-,CSVRTGTNEQFF,TGCAGCGTTCGGACAGGAACTAATGAGCAGTTCTTC
TRBJ2-7,-,TRBV7-9,-,CASSPSGGDPYEQYF,TGTGCCAGCAGCCCCTCGGGGGGCGACCCCTACGAGCAGTACTTC
TRBJ2-2,-,TRBV9,-,CASFRGTGELFF,TGTGCCAGCTTCAGGGGCACCGGGGAGCTGTTTTTT
TRBJ2-5,-,TRBV5-1,many,CASSLVPTQETQYF,TGCGCCAGCAGCTTGGTTCCGACACAAGAGACCCAGTACTTC
TRBJ1-1,-,TRBV5-1,-,CASSLVGLADTEAFF,TGCGCCAGCAGCCTTGTGGGACTAGCGGACACTGAAGCTTTCTTT
TRBJ2-2,-,TRBV24-1,-,CATSDRLSTNTGELFF,TGTGCCACCAGTGACCGACTATCTACGAACACCGGGGAGCTGTTTTTT
TRBJ1-3,TRBD1,TRBV29-1,-,CSVGDRAGNTIYF,TGCAGCGTGGGGGACAGGGCTGGAAACACCATATATTTT
TRBJ1-6,TRBD1,TRBV5-1,-,CASSERTGEPYSPLHF,TGCGCCAGCAGCGAACGGACAGGGGAACCTTATTCACCCCTCCACTTT
TRBJ2-5,-,TRBV29-1,-,CSVPIIGTNQETQYF,TGCAGCGTTCCCATAATAGGGACAAACCAAGAGACCCAGTACTTC
TRBJ1-5,-,TRBV6-5,many,CASSYAYSNQPQHF,TGTGCCAGCAGTTACGCCTATAGCAATCAGCCCCAGCATTTT
TRBJ2-7,-,TRBV20-1,-,CSASGNPSREQYF,TGCAGTGCTAGCGGGAATCCTAGCCGCGAGCAGTACTTC
TRBJ1-1,TRBD1,TRBV18,few,CASSGDRLDTEAFF,TGTGCCAGCTCAGGGGACAGGCTAGACACTGAAGCTTTCTTT
TRBJ2-1,TRBD2,TRBV29-1,many,CSVVPGLAGANNEQFF,TGCAGCGTTGTCCCGGGACTAGCGGGAGCAAACAATGAGCAGTTCTTC
TRBJ2-3,-,TRBV7-6,-,CASSFGPDTQYF,TGTGCCAGCAGCTTCGGTCCAGATACGCAGTATTTT
TRBJ1-6,-,TRBV11-2,once,CASSQTSGHNSPLHF,TGTGCCAGCAGCCAGACGTCAGGGCACAATTCACCCCTCCACTTT
TRBJ1-2,-,TRBV20-1,many,CSAVLSGSYGYTF,TGCAGTGCTGTTCTATCAGGGAGCTATGGCTACACCTTC
TRBJ2-7,TRBD1,TRBV7-3,-,CASSLIGTGVHYEQYF,TGTGCCAGCAGCTTAATTGGGACAGGGGTTCACTACGAGCAGTACTTC
TRBJ2-7,-,TRBV2,-,CASSGEGAEQYF,TGTGCCAGCAGTGGGGAAGGGGCCGAGCAGTACTTC
TRBJ2-5,-,TRBV20-1,many,CSAREGAARSLETQYF,TGCAGTGCTAGAGAGGGAGCGGCGAGAAGTTTGGAGACCCAGTACTTC
TRBJ1-6,-,TRBV6-2/TRBV6-3,many,CASSPTGQNNSPLHF,TGTGCCAGCAGTCCCACCGGACAGAATAATTCACCCCTCCACTTT
TRBJ2-1,TRBD2,TRBV7-8,-,CATGAGGSSYNEQFF,TGTGCCACGGGAGCGGGAGGCAGCTCCTACAATGAGCAGTTCTTC
TRBJ2-3,-,TRBV7-4,-,CASSLRGSDTQYF,TGTGCCAGCAGCTTACGCGGGTCAGATACGCAGTATTTT
TRBJ1-1,TRBD1,TRBV10-3,-,CAITATGGGTEAFF,TGTGCCATCACCGCGACAGGGGGCGGCACTGAAGCTTTCTTT
TRBJ1-2,-,TRBV3-1,many,CASSRKGFGYTF,TGTGCCAGCAGCCGAAAGGGGTTTGGCTACACCTTC
TRBJ2-7,TRBD2,TRBV5-6,-,CASSIGTSPYEQYF,TGTGCCAGCAGTATCGGGACTAGCCCGTACGAGCAGTACTTC
TRBJ2-3,TRBD2,TRBV20-1,-,CSARYLAGADTQYF,TGCAGTGCTAGATACCTAGCGGGGGCAGATACGCAGTATTTT
TRBJ2-1,-,TRBV7-2,many,CASSLASYEQFF,TGTGCCAGCAGCTTAGCTAGCTATGAGCAGTTCTTC